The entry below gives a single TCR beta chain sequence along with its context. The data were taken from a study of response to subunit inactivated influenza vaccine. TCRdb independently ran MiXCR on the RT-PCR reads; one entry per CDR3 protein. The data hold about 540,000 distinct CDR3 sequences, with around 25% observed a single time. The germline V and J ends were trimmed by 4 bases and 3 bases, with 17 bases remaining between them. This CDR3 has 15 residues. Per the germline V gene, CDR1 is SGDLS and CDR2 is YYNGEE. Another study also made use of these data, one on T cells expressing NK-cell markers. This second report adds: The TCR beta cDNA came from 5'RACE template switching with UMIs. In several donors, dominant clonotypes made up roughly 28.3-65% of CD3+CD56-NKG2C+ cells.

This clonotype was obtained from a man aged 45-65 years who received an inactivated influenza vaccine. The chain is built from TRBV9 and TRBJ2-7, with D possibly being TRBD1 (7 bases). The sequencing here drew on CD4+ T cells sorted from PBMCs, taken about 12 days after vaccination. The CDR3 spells CASSPQGGINYEQYF. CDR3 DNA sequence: TGTGCCAGCAGCCCCCAGGGGGGTATCAACTACGAGCAGTACTTC.